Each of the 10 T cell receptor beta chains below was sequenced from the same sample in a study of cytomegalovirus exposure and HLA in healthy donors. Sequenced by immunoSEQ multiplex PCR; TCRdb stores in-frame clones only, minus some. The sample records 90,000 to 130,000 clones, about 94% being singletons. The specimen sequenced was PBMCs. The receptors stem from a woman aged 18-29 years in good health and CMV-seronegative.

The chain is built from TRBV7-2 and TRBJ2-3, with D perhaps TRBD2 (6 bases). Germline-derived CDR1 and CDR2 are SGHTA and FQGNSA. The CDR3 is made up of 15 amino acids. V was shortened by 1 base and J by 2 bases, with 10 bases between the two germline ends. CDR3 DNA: TGTGCCAGCAGCTTAGGACTAGGTAACACAGATACGCAGTATTTT. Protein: CASSLGLGNTDTQYF.

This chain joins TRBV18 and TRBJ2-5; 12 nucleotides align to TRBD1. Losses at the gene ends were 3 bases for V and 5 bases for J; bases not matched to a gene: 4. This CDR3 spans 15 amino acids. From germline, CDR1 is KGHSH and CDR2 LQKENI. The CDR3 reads CASSPGTGGVETQYF. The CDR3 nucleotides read TGTGCCAGCTCACCCGGGACAGGGGGCGTCGAGACCCAGTACTTC.

The CDR3 reads CASSEGTGGSPLHF. In DNA, the CDR3 is TGTGCCAGCAGTGAAGGGACAGGGGGTTCACCCCTCCACTTT. The chain employs TRBV6-1 and TRBJ1-6; 10 bases agree with TRBD1. The ends lost 1 base at V and 9 bases at J; junction bases unmatched: 0. Germline V gene lookup returns CDR1 MNHNS and CDR2 SASEGT. CDR3 length: 14 amino acids.

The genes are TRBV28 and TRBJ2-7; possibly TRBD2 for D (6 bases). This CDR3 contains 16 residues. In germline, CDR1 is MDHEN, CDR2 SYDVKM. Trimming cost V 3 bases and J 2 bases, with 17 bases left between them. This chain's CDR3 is CASSFYGAGTAYEQYF. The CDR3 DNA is TGTGCCAGCAGTTTCTATGGGGCGGGGACTGCCTACGAGCAGTACTTC.

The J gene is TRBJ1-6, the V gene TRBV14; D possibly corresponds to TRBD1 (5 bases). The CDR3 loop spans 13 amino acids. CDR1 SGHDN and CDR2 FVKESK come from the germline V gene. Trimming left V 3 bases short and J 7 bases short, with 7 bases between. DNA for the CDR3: TGTGCCAGCAGCCAGACAGTCAATTCACCCCTCCACTTT. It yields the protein CASSQTVNSPLHF.

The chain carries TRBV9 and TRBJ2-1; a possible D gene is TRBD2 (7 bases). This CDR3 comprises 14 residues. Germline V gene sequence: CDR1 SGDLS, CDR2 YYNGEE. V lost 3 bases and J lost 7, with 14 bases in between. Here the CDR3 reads CASSGGGARNEQFF. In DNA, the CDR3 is TGTGCCAGCAGCGGAGGGGGGGCTAGGAATGAGCAGTTCTTC.

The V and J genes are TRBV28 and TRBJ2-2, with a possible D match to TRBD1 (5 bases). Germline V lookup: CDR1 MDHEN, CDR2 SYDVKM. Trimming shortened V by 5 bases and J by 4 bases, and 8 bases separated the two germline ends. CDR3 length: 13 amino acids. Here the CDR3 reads CASSRRATGELFF. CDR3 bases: TGTGCCAGCAGTCGCAGGGCCACCGGGGAGCTGTTTTTT. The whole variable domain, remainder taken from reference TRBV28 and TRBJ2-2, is DVKVTQSSRYLVKRTGEKVFLECVQDMDHENMFWYRQDPGLGLRLIYFSYDVKMKEKGDIPEGYSVSREKKERFSLILESASTNQTSMYLCASSRRATGELFFGEGSRLTVL.

The CDR3 nucleotides are TGTGCCAGCAGCCCAATCTCCTACGAGCAGTACTTC. Residues: CASSPISYEQYF. The rearrangement uses TRBV7-9 and TRBJ2-7, with D hard to call. The V end was cut by 5 bases, the J end by 0 bases, with 5 bases between. This CDR3 contains 12 residues. From germline, CDR1 is SEHNR and CDR2 FQNEAQ (reference sequence).

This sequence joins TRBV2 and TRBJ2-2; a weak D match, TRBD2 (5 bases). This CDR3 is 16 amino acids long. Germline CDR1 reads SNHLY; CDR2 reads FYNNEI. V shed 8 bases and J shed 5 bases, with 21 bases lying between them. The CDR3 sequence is CASFPARERSTGELFF. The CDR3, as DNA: TGTGCCAGCTTTCCGGCGAGGGAAAGGTCGACCGGGGAGCTGTTTTTT.

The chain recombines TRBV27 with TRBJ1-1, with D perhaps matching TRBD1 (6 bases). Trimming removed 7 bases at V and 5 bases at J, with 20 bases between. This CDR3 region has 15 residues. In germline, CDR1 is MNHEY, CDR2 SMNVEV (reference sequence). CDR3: CASTRRGGGFTEAFF. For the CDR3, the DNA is TGTGCCAGCACTCGACGGGGGGGCGGATTTACTGAAGCTTTCTTT.